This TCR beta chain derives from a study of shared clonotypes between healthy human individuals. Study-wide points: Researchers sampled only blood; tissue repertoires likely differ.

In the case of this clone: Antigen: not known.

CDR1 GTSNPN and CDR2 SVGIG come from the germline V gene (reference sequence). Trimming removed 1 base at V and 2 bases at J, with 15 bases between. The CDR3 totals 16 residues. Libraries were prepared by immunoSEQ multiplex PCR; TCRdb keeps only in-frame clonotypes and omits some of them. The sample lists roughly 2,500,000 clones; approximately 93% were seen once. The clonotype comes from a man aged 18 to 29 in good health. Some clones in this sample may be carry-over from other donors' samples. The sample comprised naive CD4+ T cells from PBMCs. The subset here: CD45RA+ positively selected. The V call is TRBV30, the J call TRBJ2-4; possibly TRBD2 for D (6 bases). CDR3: CAWSAGTARSKNIQYF. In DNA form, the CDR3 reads TGTGCCTGGAGTGCCGGGACTGCAAGGTCCAAAAACATTCAGTACTTC.